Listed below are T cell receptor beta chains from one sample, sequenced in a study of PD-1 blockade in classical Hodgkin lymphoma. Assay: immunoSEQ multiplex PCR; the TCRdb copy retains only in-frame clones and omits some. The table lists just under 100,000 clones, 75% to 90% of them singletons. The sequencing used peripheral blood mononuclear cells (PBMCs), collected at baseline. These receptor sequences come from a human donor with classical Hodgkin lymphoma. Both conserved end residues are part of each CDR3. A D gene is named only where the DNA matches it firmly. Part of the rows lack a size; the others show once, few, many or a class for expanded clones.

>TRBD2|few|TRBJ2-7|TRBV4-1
TGCGCCAGCAGCCAAGGTGGGCTAGCGGCCTCCTACGAGCAGTACTTC
CASSQGGLAASYEQYF
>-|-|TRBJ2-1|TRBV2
TGTGCCAGCGATACTGGGGCCCTAAGCTCCTACAATGAGCAGTTCTTC
CASDTGALSSYNEQFF
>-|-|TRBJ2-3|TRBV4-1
TGCGCCAGCAGCCAAATAGCGGACACAGATACGCAGTATTTT
CASSQIADTDTQYF
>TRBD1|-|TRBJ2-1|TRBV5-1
TGCGCCAGCAGCACGACAGGGGAGTCCTACAATGAGCAGTTCTTC
CASSTTGESYNEQFF
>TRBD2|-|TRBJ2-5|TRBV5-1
TGCGCCAGCAGCCCAACTAGCGGTCAAGAGACCCAGTACTTC
CASSPTSGQETQYF
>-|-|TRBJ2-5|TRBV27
TGTGCCAGCAGTTTTGGGGGGTTCGAGACCCAGTACTTC
CASSFGGFETQYF
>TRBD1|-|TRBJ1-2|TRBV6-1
TGTGCCAGCAGTGAAGCGGGACAGGGATTCTATGGCTACACCTTC
CASSEAGQGFYGYTF
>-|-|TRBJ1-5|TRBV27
TGTGCCATCCCCCTGTTTGAGGCTCAGCCCCAGCATTTT
CAIPLFEAQPQHF
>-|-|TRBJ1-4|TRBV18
TGTGCCAGCTCACCATTGGGACAAAATGAAAAACTGTTTTTT
CASSPLGQNEKLFF
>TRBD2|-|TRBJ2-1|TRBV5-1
TGCGCCAGCAGCCCAACACTAGCGACCTACAATGAGCAGTTCTTC
CASSPTLATYNEQFF
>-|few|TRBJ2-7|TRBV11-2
TGTGCCAGCAGCTTAGTGGTGGGTGGTGAGCAGTACTTC
CASSLVVGGEQYF
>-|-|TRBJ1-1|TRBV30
TGTGCCTGGATGCCTGGGGGAAACACTGAAGCTTTCTTT
CAWMPGGNTEAFF
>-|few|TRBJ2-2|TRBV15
TGTGCCACCAGCAGGCCGCAGGGCCCGAACACCGGGGAGCTGTTTTTT
CATSRPQGPNTGELFF
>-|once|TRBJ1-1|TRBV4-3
TGCGCCAGCAGCCAAGGCCGAGGGGTGGCGAACACTGAAGCTTTCTTT
CASSQGRGVANTEAFF
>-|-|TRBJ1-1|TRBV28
TGTGCCAGCAGTTTGATGCCGGGGGCGGGGAACACTGAAGCTTTCTTT
CASSLMPGAGNTEAFF
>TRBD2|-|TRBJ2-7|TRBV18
TGTGCCAGCTCGCAGCGGGGTTACGAGCAGTACTTC
CASSQRGYEQYF
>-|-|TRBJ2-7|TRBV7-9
TGTGCCAGCAGCCTCGGACTCATTTCCTACGAGCAGTACTTC
CASSLGLISYEQYF
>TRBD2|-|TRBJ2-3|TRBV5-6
TGTGCCAGCAGCTTGGTCGGGAGGGGGACAGATACGCAGTATTTT
CASSLVGRGTDTQYF
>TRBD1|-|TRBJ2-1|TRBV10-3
TGTGCCATCAGTGAGTCGACGGGTAGGGGACAGGGGGGCGATGAGCAGTTCTTC
CAISESTGRGQGGDEQFF